Listed below are T cell receptor beta chains from one sample, sequenced in a study of shared T cell receptors in the human thymus. TCRdb keeps only in-frame clones here, not all; method: immunoSEQ multiplex PCR. The sample records 600,000 to 900,000 clones, roughly 88% being singletons. The sample was also linked to a second study, of human thymus T cells.

Sequenced: thymocytes. The receptors come from a girl under two years old with a congenital heart defect. Each CDR3 is given with its conserved first and last residue. The D gene is left open where the match is weak. The size field is filled for only some rows; it gives once, few, many or a size class.

j_gene	abundance	d_gene	len	v_gene	CDR3nt	CDR3aa
TRBJ1-1	.	TRBD1	14	TRBV18	TGTGCCAGCAACCCGGGACAGGAGACCACTGAAGCTTTCTTT	CASNPGQETTEAFF
TRBJ2-5	once	TRBD2	15	TRBV7-2	TGTGCCAGCAGCTTACTAGCGGGGGGTCAAGAGACCCAGTACTTC	CASSLLAGGQETQYF
TRBJ2-7	.	.	14	TRBV5-1	TGCGCCAGCAGCTTGGGTACTAGCTCTGGCGAGCAGTACTTC	CASSLGTSSGEQYF
TRBJ2-2	.	TRBD1	18	TRBV13	TGTGCCAGCAGCTTAGGGGACAGGGGTTATACGAACACCGGGGAGCTGTTTTTT	CASSLGDRGYTNTGELFF
TRBJ2-5	.	TRBD2	19	TRBV9	TGTGCCAGCAGCGTAGGTTTTAGCGGGGGGGCTGGTTTACGAGAGACCCAGTACTTC	CASSVGFSGGAGLRETQYF
TRBJ2-3	.	TRBD2	17	TRBV29-1	TGCAGCGTTGAAGATATGGCTAGCGGCGACCGCACAGATACGCAGTATTTT	CSVEDMASGDRTDTQYF
TRBJ1-1	.	.	19	TRBV21-1	TGTGCCAGCAGCAGAGCGGTAAACGCGACGACAGGGGGGAACACTGAAGCTTTCTTT	CASSRAVNATTGGNTEAFF
TRBJ2-1	.	TRBD2	15	TRBV5-1	TGCGCCAGCAGCTTGGGTCCAGCGGGGGGTTCATACGGGTTCTTC	CASSLGPAGGSYGFF
TRBJ1-2	once	.	15	TRBV6-1	TGTGCCAGCATTCCCATGGTCGGGTCCTACTATGGCTACACCTTC	CASIPMVGSYYGYTF
TRBJ2-3	once	.	13	TRBV19	TGTGCCAGTAGTATAGGTTCCCGAGATACGCAGTATTTT	CASSIGSRDTQYF
TRBJ2-3	.	.	13	TRBV4-2	TGTGCCAGCAGCCATTTAATTTCAGATACGCAGTATTTT	CASSHLISDTQYF
TRBJ1-2	few	TRBD1	15	TRBV4-1	TGCGCCAGCAGCCACCGGGACAGGGGAAGCTATGGCTACACCTTC	CASSHRDRGSYGYTF
TRBJ1-1	.	.	12	TRBV12-5	TGTGCTAGTGGTTGGGGGGACACTGAAGCTTTCTTT	CASGWGDTEAFF
TRBJ2-5	.	.	21	TRBV12-5	TGTGCTAGTGGTTTGGAATTACAGGGGGCGGCTAGCGGGCCATTCCAAGAGACCCAGTACTTC	CASGLELQGAASGPFQETQYF
TRBJ1-2	.	.	14	TRBV13	TGTGCCCCCCGGCGTGCCAACAGGTTTGGTAGCTACACCTTC	CAPRRANRFGSYTF
TRBJ2-1	.	.	15	TRBV28	TGTGCCAGCAGTTCGACTAGTATCTTCGAGATTGAGCAGTTCTTC	CASSSTSIFEIEQFF
TRBJ1-5	few	.	16	TRBV27	TGTGCCAGCAGCCACTCGGGGGGTTTTAACAATCAGCCCCAGCATTTT	CASSHSGGFNNQPQHF
TRBJ2-1	.	.	11	TRBV19	TGTGCCAGTAACCGCGGCAATGAGCAGTTCTTC	CASNRGNEQFF
TRBJ2-3	.	TRBD1	16	TRBV28	TGTGCCAGCAGTTTGGACAGGGGGTGGACCACAGATACGCAGTATTTT	CASSLDRGWTTDTQYF
TRBJ2-1	.	.	14	TRBV11-2	TGTGCCAGCAGCTTAGCGGGGGGCAACAATGAGCAGTTCTTC	CASSLAGGNNEQFF
TRBJ2-5	.	.	11	TRBV5-6	TGTGCCAGCAGCACGAGGGAGACCCAGTACTTC	CASSTRETQYF
TRBJ2-3	.	TRBD1	17	TRBV7-2	TGTGCCAGCAGCTCCCTCGACAGGGTCCCAGGCACAGATACGCAGTATTTT	CASSSLDRVPGTDTQYF
TRBJ2-7	.	.	14	TRBV5-8	TGTGCCAGCAGCCACAACAGGGACTCCTACGAGCAGTACTTC	CASSHNRDSYEQYF
TRBJ2-6	.	.	19	TRBV4-3	TGCGCCAGCAGCCAAGGGGGGACAAGGGCCCCTTTCGGGGCCAACGTCCTGACTTTC	CASSQGGTRAPFGANVLTF
TRBJ1-4	.	.	18	TRBV5-6	TGTGCCAGCAGCTCGGCCCAAGTGCCCGAGGGATCGGAGGAAAAACTGTTTTTT	CASSSAQVPEGSEEKLFF
TRBJ2-1	.	.	15	TRBV5-6	TGTGCCAGCATCCAGAGGGGGGGCTCCTACAATGAGCAGTTCTTC	CASIQRGGSYNEQFF
TRBJ1-2	once	.	15	TRBV6-1	TGTGCCAGCAGTGGTACGGGACAAGGAATCTATGGCTACACCTTC	CASSGTGQGIYGYTF
TRBJ1-6	.	.	13	TRBV7-9	TGTGCCAGCAGCTTAGATCGGGGGTCACCCCTCCACTTT	CASSLDRGSPLHF
TRBJ1-1	once	.	16	TRBV7-8	TGTGCCAGCCTCCGGGGAGGGGAGGAAGAGAACACTGAAGCTTTCTTT	CASLRGGEEENTEAFF
TRBJ2-7	.	.	15	TRBV4-1	TGCGCCAGCAGCCCCAGGGGAAAAGACCCCTACGAGCAGTACTTC	CASSPRGKDPYEQYF
TRBJ1-1	.	.	12	TRBV12-5	TGTGCTAGTGGTCTAAGTGGCACTGAAGCTTTCTTT	CASGLSGTEAFF
TRBJ2-7	.	TRBD2	15	TRBV4-1	TGCGCCAGCAGTGAAGTTGCGGGGGGCCCCTACGAGCAGTACTTC	CASSEVAGGPYEQYF
TRBJ1-2	.	TRBD1	15	TRBV11-2	TGTGCCAGCAGCCAAAACAGGGGGCAGGTCTATGGCTACACCTTC	CASSQNRGQVYGYTF
TRBJ1-2	.	.	15	TRBV14	TGTGCCAGCAGTAACAACGGAGGGGATAGCTATGGCTACACCTTC	CASSNNGGDSYGYTF
TRBJ2-7	.	TRBD2	16	TRBV7-2	TGTGCCAGCAGCAAGAGGCAGGAGCGGGGGGGCGAGGAGCAGTACTTC	CASSKRQERGGEEQYF
TRBJ1-2	.	.	14	TRBV13	TGTGCCAGCAGCTCGGCGACAGTAAATGGTGGCTACACCTTC	CASSSATVNGGYTF
TRBJ2-5	once	TRBD2	15	TRBV9	TGTGCCAGCAGCGTAGAAACTAGCGGGGAGGAGACCCAGTACTTC	CASSVETSGEETQYF
TRBJ1-5	once	.	14	TRBV19	TGTGCCAGAACAGAGATTTATAGCAATCAGCCCCAGCATTTT	CARTEIYSNQPQHF
TRBJ1-2	.	TRBD1	13	TRBV2	TGTGCCAGCAGACTGGACAGGGGCTATGGCTACACCTTC	CASRLDRGYGYTF
TRBJ1-1	.	.	15	TRBV6-5	TGTGCCAGCAGTTACCCCCGGGGGAGGGCGACTGAAGCTTTCTTT	CASSYPRGRATEAFF
TRBJ1-1	once	.	15	TRBV7-8	TGTGCCAGCAGCATCGCCGGGACAATGAACACTGAAGCTTTCTTT	CASSIAGTMNTEAFF
TRBJ2-3	.	.	18	TRBV5-1	TGCGCCAGCAGCTTGGGAGGCGACAGCCCGACTAGCACAGATACGCAGTATTTT	CASSLGGDSPTSTDTQYF
TRBJ2-5	.	.	15	TRBV28	TGTGCCAGCAGTTTACTCCCCTATGACCAAGAGACCCAGTACTTC	CASSLLPYDQETQYF
TRBJ2-1	.	.	19	TRBV6-1	TGTGCCAGCAGTGAAGCGGGGGTTAGTGCACCGCGGGGTAGGTATGAGCAGTTCTTC	CASSEAGVSAPRGRYEQFF
TRBJ2-1	few	.	12	TRBV9	TGTGCCAGCAGCTCCCGCTACAATGAGCAGTTCTTC	CASSSRYNEQFF
TRBJ1-1	.	.	17	TRBV5-6	TGTGCCAGCAGCTTCCACAGGGTATCCCCCGTGAACACTGAAGCTTTCTTT	CASSFHRVSPVNTEAFF
TRBJ1-4	.	.	15	TRBV11-3	TGTGCCAGCTCATCCAAGACAAGCCCTAATGAAAAACTGTTTTTT	CASSSKTSPNEKLFF
TRBJ2-7	once	.	17	TRBV23-1	TGCGCCAGCATAGGGGACTGCCCGATGTGCTGTCTTTACGAGCAGTACTTC	CASIGDCPMCCLYEQYF
TRBJ1-2	.	.	13	TRBV4-3	TGCGCCAGCAGCCAAGACTCGTCCGATGGCTACACCTTC	CASSQDSSDGYTF
TRBJ2-5	.	TRBD1	13	TRBV28	TGTGCCACCGAGGGGACAGACCAAGAGACCCAGTACTTC	CATEGTDQETQYF
TRBJ1-3	.	.	20	TRBV5-1	TGCGCCAGCAGCTTGACGAGTAATGGACCGGGACACGGCTCTGGAAACACCATATATTTT	CASSLTSNGPGHGSGNTIYF
TRBJ1-1	.	.	13	TRBV7-2	TGTGCCAGCCGGGACACCCGGACCACTGAAGCTTTCTTT	CASRDTRTTEAFF
TRBJ2-3	.	TRBD2	21	TRBV4-3	TGCGCCAGCAGCCAAGATCCCGAACTAGCGGGGAACCAAACGCACACAGATACGCAGTATTTT	CASSQDPELAGNQTHTDTQYF
TRBJ2-5	.	TRBD1	14	TRBV5-1	TGCGCCAGCGGCCCATTCCAGGGGGCAGAGACCCAGTACTTC	CASGPFQGAETQYF
TRBJ1-3	.	TRBD1	18	TRBV7-9	TGTGCCAGCAGCGACGGGGGACAGGGGCGTCTTAGCGGAAACACCATATATTTT	CASSDGGQGRLSGNTIYF
TRBJ2-7	once	TRBD1	19	TRBV4-3	TGCGCCAGCAGCCAAGAAGGACCATCGCGGGACAGGGAAAGCTACGAGCAGTACTTC	CASSQEGPSRDRESYEQYF
TRBJ1-4	.	TRBD1	15	TRBV6-1	TGTGCCAGCAGTTCTAAGACAGGGGTACATGAAAAACTGTTTTTT	CASSSKTGVHEKLFF
TRBJ1-2	.	.	15	TRBV7-2	TGTGCCAGCAGCTTAGACTCGCGGGTTAACTATGGCTACACCTTC	CASSLDSRVNYGYTF
TRBJ2-5	.	TRBD2	14	TRBV5-6	TGTGCCAGCAACCGAGCTAGCGGCCAAGAGACCCAGTACTTC	CASNRASGQETQYF